This TCR beta chain originates from a study of Ad26.COV2.S vaccination and SARS-CoV-2 variants. Study at large: COV1001, an Ad26.COV2.S trial, supplied this vaccine-arm donor. Recipients of Ad26.COV2.S got it intramuscularly, once or twice 56 days apart. Study-wide results and caveats: Post-vaccination spike-specific CD8+ and CD4+ T cell responses reportedly had substantial breadth.

As regards this clone: Its antigen is still unknown.

CDR3 length: 12 residues. Germline V lookup: CDR1 GTSNPN, CDR2 SVGIG (reference sequence). This table comes from immunoSEQ multiplex PCR, and its TCRdb copy is limited to in-frame clones, with some not included. In the table there are more than 350,000 clones, 90% of which are singletons. As for treatment: about 20 received Ad26.COV2.S at low or high dose, single or two shots; roughly five received placebo; per-sample allocation not given. The samples date from day 63 after the first vaccine or placebo injection. The TCR comes from a person between 18 and 60 years old who received the Ad26.COV2.S COVID-19 vaccine or a placebo. The specimen was peripheral blood, collected in a trial of Ad26.COV2.S vaccine versus placebo. V and J are TRBV30 and TRBJ1-1; no clear D. CDR3 in amino acids: CAGNPEYTEAFF. The CDR3 coding sequence is TGTGCGGGGAACCCTGAGTACACTGAAGCTTTCTTT.